The T cell receptor (beta chain) under discussion was sequenced for a study of blood T cell repertoires in COVID-19. Study-level information: Italy, Spain and the United States were the sources of the convalescent and acute COVID-19 samples. Sample material is recorded as cDNA or gDNA derived from T cells, B-cell-depleted T cells, or PBMCs.

In the source study's methods: Quantification of nucleated cells was approximated via reference gene primer amplification. Sequencing used immunoSEQ multiplex PCR; TCRdb keeps in-frame clones, though not all of them. V and J calls and clone size are as listed in that table; D and trimming were resolved from the DNA. The sample records about 68,000 clones, over 75% being singletons. Trimming took off 2 bases at V and 3 bases at J, with 19 bases between the two ends. CDR3 size: 17 residues. Germline CDR1 reads LGHDT; CDR2 reads YNNKEL (reference sequence). This sequence originates from a man between 45 and 60 years old with acute or convalescent COVID-19. Sequenced: peripheral blood. This chain links TRBV3-1 (or the pseudogene TRBV3-2) with TRBJ2-5; TRBD1 is a possible D gene (6 bases). CDR3 DNA: TGTGCCAGCAGCCAACGGCGTGGGGGCGGTGGTAAAGAGACCCAGTACTTC. This gives the protein CASSQRRGGGGKETQYF.